This entry lists 27 T cell receptor beta chains sequenced from one sample in a study of blood T cell repertoires in COVID-19 (dated by TCRdb to about 2020). The library came from the immunoSEQ multiplex PCR assay. The source is immuneACCESS, and TCRdb retained only in-frame sequences with V and J called. Part of the clones is not carried over; for the studies checked, unresolved V genes explain less than half of this, and the remainder is unexplained. The sample table shows 70,000 or so clones, and 86% are seen once. The ten biggest clones cover 13% of the sample. The sample comprised peripheral blood. These receptors all come from a woman aged 55-69 years with acute or convalescent COVID-19.

V and J are TRBV6-4 and TRBJ2-1, with TRBD2 matching 13 bases. The CDR3 loop spans 15 amino acids. J gave up 7 bases and V 10 bases, and 10 bases lay outside the gene matches. Germline CDR1 and CDR2: MRHNA and SNTAGT. The CDR3 reads CATRLAGGASNEQFF. CDR3 in DNA: TGTGCCACCCGACTAGCGGGGGGCGCCAGTAATGAGCAGTTCTTC.

The chain is built from TRBV11-2 and TRBJ1-1; D is possibly TRBD1 (5 bases). Germline V gene sequence: CDR1 SGHAT, CDR2 FQNNGV. The CDR3 loop spans 15 amino acids. V lost 1 base, J lost 6 bases, and 15 bases lay in between. The CDR3 reads CASSLGPQGRAEAFF. CDR3 nucleotide sequence: TGTGCCAGCAGCTTAGGGCCCCAGGGAAGAGCTGAAGCTTTCTTT.

V gene TRBV4-1 combines with J gene TRBJ2-7, with D maybe TRBD2 (6 bases). The CDR3 totals 14 residues. CDR1 is MGHRA and CDR2 is YSYEKL in the germline V gene. V was cut by 4 bases and J by 3 bases, with 13 bases left in between. The CDR3: CASSLGTADYEQYF. CDR3 bases: TGCGCCAGCAGCCTCGGGACTGCGGACTACGAGCAGTACTTC.

This clone has only one observation. The V call is TRBV5-4, the J call TRBJ2-1, with TRBD2 matching 12 bases. V lost 1 base and J lost 7; bases outside the gene matches: 0. Germline V lookup: CDR1 SGHNT, CDR2 YYREEE (reference sequence). The length of the CDR3 is 14 residues. This chain's CDR3 is CASSLTSGGNEQFF. CDR3 nucleotide sequence: TGTGCCAGCAGCTTGACTAGCGGGGGGAATGAGCAGTTCTTC. Drawing the rest from reference TRBV5-4 and TRBJ2-1, the complete variable domain is ETGVTQSPTHLIKTRGQQVTLRCSSQSGHNTVSWYQQALGQGPQFIFQYYREEENGRGNFPPRFSGLQFPNYSSELNVNALELDDSALYLCASSLTSGGNEQFFGPGTRLTVL.

The chain links TRBV10-3 to TRBJ2-7; 7 nucleotides match TRBD1. The V gene end was trimmed by 0 bases and the J gene end by 3 bases; junction bases not matched to a gene: 5. CDR1 ENHRY and CDR2 SYGVKD come from the germline V gene. The CDR3 loop spans 15 amino acids. The CDR3 sequence: CAISESAQGDYEQYF. The CDR3 DNA reads TGTGCCATCAGTGAGTCCGCGCAGGGGGACTACGAGCAGTACTTC.

V and J are TRBV6-5 and TRBJ1-3, with TRBD1 matching 7 bases. Germline V lookup: CDR1 MNHEY, CDR2 SVGAGI. V was pared by 6 bases and J by 6 bases, with 8 bases of the junction left unmatched. CDR3 size: 14 residues. In DNA, the CDR3 is TGTGCCAGCAGGTCCGACAGGGAAACAAACACCATATATTTT. Translating gives CASRSDRETNTIYF.

The rearrangement uses TRBV7-6 and TRBJ2-7; 8 nucleotides match TRBD2. CDR1 and CDR2 from the germline V gene are SGHVS and FNYEAQ. This CDR3 is 14 amino acids long. J lost 3 bases, V lost 1 base, and 2 bases had no gene match. CDR3 in DNA: TGTGCCAGCAGCTTAGGAGGGACTAGCTACGAGCAGTACTTC. Translation: CASSLGGTSYEQYF.

V usage is TRBV27 and J usage is TRBJ1-2; 9 bases fit TRBD1. After removal of 5 bases from V and 5 bases from J, the junction contained 24 bases not matched to a gene. This CDR3 has 20 amino acids. Germline values: CDR1 MNHEY, CDR2 SMNVEV (reference sequence). CDR3 loop: CASSTRDRANLLPDAYGYTF. The CDR3 nucleotides read TGTGCCAGCAGTACCCGGGACAGGGCCAACCTCCTCCCTGACGCGTATGGCTACACCTTC.

The rearrangement links TRBV4-2 to TRBJ1-5, with D possibly matching TRBD1 (5 bases). There are 14 residues in the CDR3. The germline V gene has CDR1 LGHNA and CDR2 YNFKEQ. V was pared by 3 bases and J by 3 bases, with 9 bases between. The CDR3 sequence is CASSQSGVNQPQHF. The CDR3 DNA reads TGTGCCAGCAGCCAGTCGGGGGTCAATCAGCCCCAGCATTTT.

The chain employs TRBV3-1 (or the pseudogene TRBV3-2) and TRBJ2-7, with D possibly TRBD1 on 5 matching bases. The CDR3 contains 14 residues. V lost 2 bases and J lost 6, with 14 bases in between. CDR1 and CDR2 from the germline V gene are LGHDT and YNNKEL (reference sequence). CDR3 amino acids: CASSQRLVQGEQYF. The CDR3, as DNA: TGTGCCAGCAGCCAAAGATTGGTCCAGGGCGAGCAGTACTTC.

This chain uses TRBV29-1 with TRBJ1-6, with D possibly matching TRBD1 (6 bases). This CDR3 has 16 residues. Deletions cut 5 bases from V and 6 bases from J, with 20 bases between. Germline CDR1 reads SQVTM; CDR2 reads ANQGSEA. The CDR3: CSVPSARGPPNSPLHF. CDR3 nucleotides: TGCAGCGTTCCCTCGGCCAGGGGTCCACCTAATTCACCCCTCCACTTT.

Only one count was recorded for this clone. Relative to the germline gene, one junction end is altered; a read error may explain this. The chain recombines TRBV7-6 with TRBJ2-3; 12 positions match TRBD2. The germline gives CDR1 SGHVS, CDR2 FNYEAQ. This CDR3 has 15 residues. CDR3 nucleotide sequence: TGTGCCAGCAGCCTAGCGGGGGGGGTCACAGATACGCAGTATTTT. It specifies CASSLAGGVTDTQYF.

Notes on this clone: A clone one base away is much larger, so this may be a read error. CDR3 bases: TGCGCCAGCAGCCGCCCACTAGCGGGGGGGCCTATGGTCGCCGGGGAGCTGTTTTTT. This gives the protein CASSRPLAGGPMVAGELFF. The J gene is TRBJ2-2, the V gene TRBV4-1, with TRBD2 matching 13 bases. V shed 4 bases, J shed 6 bases, and the junction held 14 bases outside the gene matches. This CDR3 region has 19 residues. The germline V gene has CDR1 MGHRA and CDR2 YSYEKL.

This sequence joins TRBV30 and TRBJ1-1; 9 positions match TRBD1. The ends lost 5 bases at V and 1 base at J; junction bases unmatched: 2. CDR3 length equals 13 residues. The V gene's germline CDR1 is GTSNPN and CDR2 SVGIG (reference sequence). The chain's CDR3 is CAWAGQGNTEAFF. DNA of the CDR3: TGTGCCTGGGCGGGACAGGGGAACACTGAAGCTTTCTTT.

V and J are TRBV2 and TRBJ1-1, with 7 bases fitting TRBD1. The CDR3 is made up of 13 amino acids. From germline, CDR1 is SNHLY and CDR2 FYNNEI. V lost 5 bases to trimming and J lost 4 bases; unmatched junction nucleotides: 4. CDR3 nucleotide sequence: TGTGCCAGCAGTCTACAGGGGCGCACTGAAGCTTTCTTT. Protein sequence: CASSLQGRTEAFF.

The chain is built from TRBV2 and TRBJ2-7; 8 bases map to TRBD1. V shed 6 bases and J 4 bases; nucleotides not matched to a gene: 11. The CDR3 runs 15 residues. The V gene's germline CDR1 is SNHLY and CDR2 FYNNEI. CDR3: CASRAGTGGSYEQYF. Here the CDR3 DNA reads TGTGCCAGCAGGGCCGGGACAGGTGGGTCATACGAGCAGTACTTC.

J is TRBJ2-3 and V is TRBV11-2; D might be TRBD2 (6 bases). This CDR3 has 18 amino acids. V was clipped by 4 bases and J by 0 bases, with 20 bases between them. Germline lookup yields CDR1 SGHAT and CDR2 FQNNGV. CDR3 DNA: TGTGCCAGCAGCTCCAGCCCCTTAGCGGTGACTAGCACAGATACGCAGTATTTT. Its translation is CASSSSPLAVTSTDTQYF.

This clone has more than one count but fewer than ten. The chain is built from TRBV6-1 and TRBJ2-1, with 13 nucleotides matching TRBD2. Germline V gene sequence: CDR1 MNHNS, CDR2 SASEGT. The CDR3 sequence is 15 residues long. V dropped 3 bases and J dropped 6; count of bases not matched to a gene: 2. CDR3 residues: CASSETSGGPNEQFF. The CDR3, as DNA: TGTGCCAGCAGTGAGACTAGCGGGGGGCCCAATGAGCAGTTCTTC.

V usage is TRBV5-6 and J usage is TRBJ1-1; the match to TRBD1 covers 7 bases. CDR1 and CDR2 from the germline V gene are SGHDT and YYEEEE. CDR3 size: 14 residues. J was trimmed by 3 bases and V by 4 bases; bases with no gene match: 6. CDR3 DNA: TGTGCCAGCAGCCGTATTACAGGGGACACTGAAGCTTTCTTT. Translation: CASSRITGDTEAFF.

The sample holds a few counts of this clone. The chain carries TRBV7-8 and TRBJ1-3, with D unresolved. Germline V gene data show CDR1 as SGHVS and CDR2 as FQNEAQ. The V and J ends lost 3 bases and 4 bases respectively, with 4 bases between them. The CDR3 runs to 12 residues. The CDR3, as DNA: TGTGCCAGCAGCTTGGGCGGAAACACCATATATTTT. Translating it yields CASSLGGNTIYF.

This chain links TRBV5-4 with TRBJ1-1; TRBD1 agrees at 9 bases. The CDR3 covers 13 residues. The germline CDR1 and CDR2 sequences are SGHNT and YYREEE (reference sequence). J lost 5 bases, V lost 9 bases, and 8 bases had no gene match. The CDR3 sequence: CATRQGGRTEAFF. The CDR3 DNA sequence: TGTGCCACAAGACAGGGGGGAAGAACTGAAGCTTTCTTT.

The chain combines TRBV6-4 with TRBJ2-2; TRBD1 might be the D (5 bases). CDR1 MRHNA and CDR2 SNTAGT come from the germline V gene. The CDR3 runs 14 residues. Trimming took off 6 bases at V and 0 bases at J, with 8 bases between the two ends. The CDR3 here is CASRVRANTGELFF. CDR3 DNA: TGTGCCAGCAGGGTCAGGGCGAACACCGGGGAGCTGTTTTTT.

The V and J genes are TRBV11-3 and TRBJ2-7; 8 bases agree with TRBD1. The ends lost 5 bases at V and 3 bases at J; junction bases unmatched: 9. The CDR3 has 15 amino acids. Germline values: CDR1 SGHNT, CDR2 YENEEA. The CDR3 reads CASSPHGTGNYEQYF. The CDR3 nucleotides are TGTGCCAGCAGCCCTCATGGGACAGGCAACTACGAGCAGTACTTC.

This chain links TRBV7-3 with TRBJ2-1; 13 bases line up with TRBD2. The CDR3 has 16 amino acids. Germline trimming cut 4 bases from V and 4 bases from J; bases unmatched to any gene: 4. Germline V CDR1 and CDR2: SGHTA, FQGTGA. CDR3 region: CASSSRLAGGYNEQFF. The CDR3 nucleotides are TGTGCCAGCAGCTCTCGACTAGCGGGGGGTTACAATGAGCAGTTCTTC.

The chain links TRBV19 to TRBJ1-1, with 7 bases that match TRBD1. The CDR3 has 16 amino acids. Germline V gene sequence: CDR1 LNHDA, CDR2 SQIVND (reference sequence). The J segment lost 7 bases and the V segment lost 2 bases, leaving 13 bases of the junction unmatched. The CDR3 protein is CASSIRSRQGEREAFF. The CDR3 DNA follows: TGTGCCAGTAGTATACGTTCGAGACAGGGTGAACGTGAAGCTTTCTTT.

The J gene is TRBJ2-6, the V gene TRBV10-2; 8 bases fit TRBD1. The CDR3 contains 15 residues. The germline V gene has CDR1 WSHSY and CDR2 SAAADI. V dropped 6 bases and J dropped 2; count of bases not matched to a gene: 3. CDR3 coding DNA: TGCGCCAGCAGGGCGACAGGGGCTGGGGCCAACGTCCTGACTTTC. It specifies CASRATGAGANVLTF.

The table lists this clone with a count of one. This sequence joins TRBV10-3 and TRBJ1-2, with D uncertain. The V end lost 2 bases, the J end lost 8 bases, and 12 bases lay between the germline ends. The CDR3 extends over 13 amino acids. CDR1 and CDR2 from the germline V gene are ENHRY and SYGVKD. CDR3 loop: CAISEGNSRGYTF. Here the CDR3 DNA reads TGTGCCATCAGTGAGGGCAACAGCAGGGGCTACACCTTC.